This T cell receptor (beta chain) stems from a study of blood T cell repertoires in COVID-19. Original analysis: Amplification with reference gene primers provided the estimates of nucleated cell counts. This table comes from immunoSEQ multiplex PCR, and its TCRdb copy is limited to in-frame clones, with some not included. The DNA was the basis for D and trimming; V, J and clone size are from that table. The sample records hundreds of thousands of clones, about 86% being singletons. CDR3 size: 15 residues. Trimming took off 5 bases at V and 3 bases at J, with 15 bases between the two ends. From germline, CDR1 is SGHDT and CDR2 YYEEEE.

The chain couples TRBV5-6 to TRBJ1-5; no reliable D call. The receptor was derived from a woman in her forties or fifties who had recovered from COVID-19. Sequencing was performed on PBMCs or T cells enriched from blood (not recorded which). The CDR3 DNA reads TGTGCCAGCAGTTCATTTCCGGGAGCCAATCAGCCCCAGCATTTT. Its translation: CASSSFPGANQPQHF.